The T cell receptor beta chain described here comes from a study of T cell clones after liver transplantation. In the study overall: Post-transplant blood was tracked for graft-donor-reactive T cell clones identified in a pre-transplant mixed lymphocyte reaction. Three of eight recipients were HCV-positive; others had non-autoimmune, non-viral indications. Tolerant meant at least one year fully off immunosuppression without liver enzymes above twice normal.

Between the trimmed V and J ends, which lost 2 bases and 0 bases, there was a span of 13 bases. This CDR3 is 16 amino acids long. Germline V gene sequence: CDR1 SEHNR, CDR2 FQNEAQ (reference sequence). The data were produced by immunoSEQ multiplex PCR, yet TCRdb's version contains in-frame clones alone and is incomplete. The repertoire holds tens of thousands of clones, with 75% to 90% as singletons. This chain connects TRBV7-9 to TRBJ1-1; the D gene is possibly TRBD1 (5 bases). The sample in question was CD4+ T cells from blood, obtained at the 22-month timepoint. The receptor's source is a human patient who received a liver transplant. Some T cells may be provided by the graft donor. In DNA, the CDR3 is TGTGCCAGCAGCTTAAGGGACGTAGACTTGAACACTGAAGCTTTCTTT. Its translation: CASSLRDVDLNTEAFF. The full variable domain, in which reference TRBV7-9 and TRBJ1-1 provide the parts outside the CDR3, is DTGVSQNPRHKITKRGQNVTFRCDPISEHNRLYWYRQTLGQGPEFLTYFQNEAQLEKSRLLSDRFSAERPKGSFSTLEIQRTEQGDSAMYLCASSLRDVDLNTEAFFGQGTRLTVV.